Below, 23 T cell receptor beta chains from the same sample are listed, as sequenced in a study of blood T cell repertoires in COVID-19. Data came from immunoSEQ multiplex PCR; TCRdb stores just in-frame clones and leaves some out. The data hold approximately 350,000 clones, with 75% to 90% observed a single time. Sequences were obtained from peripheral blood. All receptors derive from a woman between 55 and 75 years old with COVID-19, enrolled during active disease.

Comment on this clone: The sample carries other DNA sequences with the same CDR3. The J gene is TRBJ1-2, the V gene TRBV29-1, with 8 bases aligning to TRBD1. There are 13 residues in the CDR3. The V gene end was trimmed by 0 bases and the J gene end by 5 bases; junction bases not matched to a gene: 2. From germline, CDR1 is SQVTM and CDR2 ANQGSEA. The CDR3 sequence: CSVEEQGGYGYTF. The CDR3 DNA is TGCAGCGTTGAAGAACAGGGGGGGTATGGCTACACCTTC.

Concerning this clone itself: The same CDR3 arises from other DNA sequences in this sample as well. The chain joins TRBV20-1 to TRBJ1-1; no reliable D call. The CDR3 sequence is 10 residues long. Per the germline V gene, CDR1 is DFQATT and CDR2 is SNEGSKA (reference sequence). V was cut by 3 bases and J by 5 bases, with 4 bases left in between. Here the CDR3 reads CSASRTEAFF. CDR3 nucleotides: TGCAGTGCTAGCAGGACTGAAGCTTTCTTT.

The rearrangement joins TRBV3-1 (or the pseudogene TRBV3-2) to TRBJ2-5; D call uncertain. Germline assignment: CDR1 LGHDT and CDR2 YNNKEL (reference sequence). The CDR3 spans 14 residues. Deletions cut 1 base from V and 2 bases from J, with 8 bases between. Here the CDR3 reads CASSQGANQETQYF. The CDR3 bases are TGTGCCAGCAGCCAAGGAGCGAATCAAGAGACCCAGTACTTC.

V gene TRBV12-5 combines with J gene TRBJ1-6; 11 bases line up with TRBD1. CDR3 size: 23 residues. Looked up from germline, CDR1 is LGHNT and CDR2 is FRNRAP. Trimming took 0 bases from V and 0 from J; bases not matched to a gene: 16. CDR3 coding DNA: TGTGCTAGTGGTTTGGTTTCTACGAGGGACAGGGGGAAGCTAGTCTCCTATAATTCACCCCTCCACTTT. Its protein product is CASGLVSTRDRGKLVSYNSPLHF.

The CDR3 DNA reads TGTGCCAGCAGCCCATATGACACCCCGCACAATGAGCAGTTCTTC. It translates to CASSPYDTPHNEQFF. V is TRBV9 and J is TRBJ2-1; D call uncertain. Germline CDR1 and CDR2: SGDLS and YYNGEE. The V end lost 4 bases, the J end lost 5 bases, and 16 bases lay between the germline ends. The CDR3 is 15 amino acids. The entire variable domain, with the rest obtained from reference TRBV9 and TRBJ2-1, is as follows: DSGVTQTPKHLITATGQRVTLRCSPRSGDLSVYWYQQSLDQGLQFLIQYYNGEERAKGNILERFSAQQFPDLHSELNLSSLELGDSALYFCASSPYDTPHNEQFFGPGTRLTVL.

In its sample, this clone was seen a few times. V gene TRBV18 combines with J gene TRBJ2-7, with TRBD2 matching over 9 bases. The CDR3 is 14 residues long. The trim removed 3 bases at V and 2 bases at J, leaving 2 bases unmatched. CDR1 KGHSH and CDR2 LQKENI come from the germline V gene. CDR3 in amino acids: CASSPSGGPYEQYF. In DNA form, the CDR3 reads TGTGCCAGCTCACCTAGCGGGGGTCCCTACGAGCAGTACTTC. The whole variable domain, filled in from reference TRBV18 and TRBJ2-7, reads NAGVMQNPRHLVRRRGQEARLRCSPMKGHSHVYWYRQLPEEGLKFMVYLQKENIIDESGMPKERFSAEFPKEGPSILRIQQVVRGDSAAYFCASSPSGGPYEQYFGPGTRLTVT.

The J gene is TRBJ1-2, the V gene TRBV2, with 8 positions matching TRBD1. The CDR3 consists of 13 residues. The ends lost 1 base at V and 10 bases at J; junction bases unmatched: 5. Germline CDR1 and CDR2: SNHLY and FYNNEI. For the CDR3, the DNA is TGTGCCAGCAGTGAAGGCAGGGGGCGCGACTACACCTTC. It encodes CASSEGRGRDYTF. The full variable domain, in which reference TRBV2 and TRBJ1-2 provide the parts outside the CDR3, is EPEVTQTPSHQVTQMGQEVILRCVPISNHLYFYWYRQILGQKVEFLVSFYNNEISEKSEIFDDQFSVERPDGSNFTLKIRSTKLEDSAMYFCASSEGRGRDYTFGSGTRLTVV.

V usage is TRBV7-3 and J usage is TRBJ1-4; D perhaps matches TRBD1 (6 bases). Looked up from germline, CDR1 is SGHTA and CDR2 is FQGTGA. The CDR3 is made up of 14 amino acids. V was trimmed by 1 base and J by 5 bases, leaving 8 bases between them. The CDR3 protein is CASSLIRGNEKLFF. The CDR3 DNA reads TGTGCCAGCAGCTTAATCAGGGGAAATGAAAAACTGTTTTTT.

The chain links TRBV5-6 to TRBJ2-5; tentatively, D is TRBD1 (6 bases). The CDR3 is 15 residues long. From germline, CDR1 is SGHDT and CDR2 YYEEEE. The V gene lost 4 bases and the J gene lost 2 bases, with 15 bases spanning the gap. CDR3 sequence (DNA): TGTGCCAGCAGCATGGCGACAGGACCACAAGAGACCCAGTACTTC. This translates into CASSMATGPQETQYF. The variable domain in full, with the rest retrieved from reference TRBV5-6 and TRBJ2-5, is DAGVTQSPTHLIKTRGQQVTLRCSPKSGHDTVSWYQQALGQGPQFIFQYYEEEERQRGNFPDRFSGHQFPNYSSELNVNALLLGDSALYLCASSMATGPQETQYFGPGTRLLVL.

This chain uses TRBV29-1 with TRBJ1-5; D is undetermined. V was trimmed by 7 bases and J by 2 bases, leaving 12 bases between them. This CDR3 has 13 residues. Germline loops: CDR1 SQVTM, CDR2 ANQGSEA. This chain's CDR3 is CSAVERGNQPQHF. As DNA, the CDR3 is TGCAGCGCCGTGGAGAGAGGCAATCAGCCCCAGCATTTT.

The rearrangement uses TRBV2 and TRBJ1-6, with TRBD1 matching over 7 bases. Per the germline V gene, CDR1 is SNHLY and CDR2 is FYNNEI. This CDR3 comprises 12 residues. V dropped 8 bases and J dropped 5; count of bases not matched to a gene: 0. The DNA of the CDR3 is TGTGCCAGCGACAGGGATAATTCACCCCTCCACTTT. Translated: CASDRDNSPLHF.

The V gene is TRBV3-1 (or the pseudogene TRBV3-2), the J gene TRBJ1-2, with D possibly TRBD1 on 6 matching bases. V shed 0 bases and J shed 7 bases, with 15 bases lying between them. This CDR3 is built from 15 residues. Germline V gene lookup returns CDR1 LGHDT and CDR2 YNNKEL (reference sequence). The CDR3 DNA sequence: TGTGCCAGCAGCCAAGATCGGCAGGGGTTCAGTGGCTACACCTTC. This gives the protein CASSQDRQGFSGYTF.

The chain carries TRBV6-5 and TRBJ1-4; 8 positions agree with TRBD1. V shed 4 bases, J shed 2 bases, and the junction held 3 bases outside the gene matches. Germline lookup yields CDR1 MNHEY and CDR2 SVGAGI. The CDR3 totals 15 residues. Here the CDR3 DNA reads TGTGCCAGCAGTTCCAGGGGGCGGACTAATGAAAAACTGTTTTTT. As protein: CASSSRGRTNEKLFF.

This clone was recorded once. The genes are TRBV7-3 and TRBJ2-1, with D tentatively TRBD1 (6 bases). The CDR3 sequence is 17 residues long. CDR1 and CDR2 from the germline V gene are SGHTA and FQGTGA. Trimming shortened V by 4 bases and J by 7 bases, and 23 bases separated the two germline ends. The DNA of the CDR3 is TGTGCCAGCAGCTCATACCACAGGGTTATAAGTATGAATGAGCAGTTCTTC. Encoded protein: CASSSYHRVISMNEQFF.

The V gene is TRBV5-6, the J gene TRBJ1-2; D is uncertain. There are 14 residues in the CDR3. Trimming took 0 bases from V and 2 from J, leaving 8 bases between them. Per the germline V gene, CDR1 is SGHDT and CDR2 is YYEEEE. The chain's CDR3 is CASSLVGDNYGYTF. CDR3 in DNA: TGTGCCAGCAGCTTGGTCGGAGACAACTATGGCTACACCTTC.

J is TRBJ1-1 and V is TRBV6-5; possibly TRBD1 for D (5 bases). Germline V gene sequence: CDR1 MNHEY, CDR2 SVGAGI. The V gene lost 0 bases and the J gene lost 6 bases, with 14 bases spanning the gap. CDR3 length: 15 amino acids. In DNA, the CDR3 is TGTGCCAGCAGTTACTCGAGGAAGGGACTAGCTGAAGCTTTCTTT. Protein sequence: CASSYSRKGLAEAFF.

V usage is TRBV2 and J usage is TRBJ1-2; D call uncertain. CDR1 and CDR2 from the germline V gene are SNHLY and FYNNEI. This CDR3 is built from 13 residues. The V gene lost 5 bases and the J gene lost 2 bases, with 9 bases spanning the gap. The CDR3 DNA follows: TGTGCCAGCAGTAGGGAGGAAAACTATGGCTACACCTTC. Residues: CASSREENYGYTF.

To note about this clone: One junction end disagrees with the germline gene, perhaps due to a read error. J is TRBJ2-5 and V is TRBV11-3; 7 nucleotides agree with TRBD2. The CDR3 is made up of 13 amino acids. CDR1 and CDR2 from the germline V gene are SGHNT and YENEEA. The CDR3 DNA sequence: TGTGCCAGCAGCTTGGGGGAGCGGGGCCCTAGGAACTTC. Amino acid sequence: CASSLGERGPRNF.

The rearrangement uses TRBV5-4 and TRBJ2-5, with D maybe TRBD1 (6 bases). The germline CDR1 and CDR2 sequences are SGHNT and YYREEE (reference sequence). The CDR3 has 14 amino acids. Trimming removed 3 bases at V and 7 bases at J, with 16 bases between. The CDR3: CASSYDRTMGTQYF. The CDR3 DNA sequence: TGTGCCAGCAGCTACGACAGGACCATGGGGACCCAGTACTTC.

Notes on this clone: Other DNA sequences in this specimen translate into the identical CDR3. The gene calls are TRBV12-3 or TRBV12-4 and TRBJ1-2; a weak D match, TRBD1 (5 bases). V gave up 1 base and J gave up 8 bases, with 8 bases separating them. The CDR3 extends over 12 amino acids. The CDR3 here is CASSLGGGGYTF. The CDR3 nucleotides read TGTGCCAGCAGTTTAGGCGGGGGAGGCTACACCTTC.

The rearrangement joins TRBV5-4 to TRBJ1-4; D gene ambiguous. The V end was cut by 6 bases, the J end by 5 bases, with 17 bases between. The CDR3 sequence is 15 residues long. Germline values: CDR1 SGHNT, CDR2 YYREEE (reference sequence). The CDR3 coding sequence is TGTGCCAGCACCGGGTCCGGGAGCGACAATGAAAAACTGTTTTTT. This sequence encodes CASTGSGSDNEKLFF.

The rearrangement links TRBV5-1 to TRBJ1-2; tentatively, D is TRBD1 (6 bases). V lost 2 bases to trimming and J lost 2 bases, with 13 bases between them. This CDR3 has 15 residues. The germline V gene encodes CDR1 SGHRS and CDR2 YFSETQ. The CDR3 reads CASSLQGLSNYGYTF. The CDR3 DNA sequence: TGCGCCAGCAGCTTACAGGGTTTATCGAACTATGGCTACACCTTC.

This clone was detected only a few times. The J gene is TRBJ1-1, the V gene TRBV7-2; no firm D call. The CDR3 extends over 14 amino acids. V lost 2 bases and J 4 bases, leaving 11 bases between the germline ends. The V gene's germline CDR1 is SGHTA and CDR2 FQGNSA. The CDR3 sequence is CASSLMRSSTEAFF. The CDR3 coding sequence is TGTGCCAGCAGCTTAATGAGATCAAGCACTGAAGCTTTCTTT.